Listed here is a single TCR beta chain. These data belong to a study of blood T cell repertoires in COVID-19. In the study overall: Acute and convalescent COVID-19 samples came from the United States, Italy and Spain.

Original processing methods: By means of reference gene primer amplification, nucleated cell counts were estimated. The table came from immunoSEQ multiplex PCR; TCRdb's copy has only in-frame clones and leaves some out. The D gene and trimming were derived from the DNA, and the V and J assignments and clone size from that table. The sample lists 50,000 to 55,000 clones; roughly 89% were seen once. The clonotype was recovered from a man between 60 and 75 years old with active COVID-19. The sample taken for sequencing was peripheral blood.

CDR3 loop: CASSSPWPRAEPKPRYEQYF. DNA for the CDR3: TGTGCCAGCAGTTCCCCTTGGCCACGTGCGGAACCAAAACCCCGCTACGAGCAGTACTTC. The V and J genes are TRBV6-7 and TRBJ2-7; D is undetermined. TRBV6-7 falls under the ORF class, with uncertain function. Deletions cut 4 bases from V and 3 bases from J, with 31 bases between. The CDR3 extends over 20 amino acids.